Following are 22 T cell receptor beta chains from one sample sequenced in a study of graft-versus-host responses after intestinal transplantation. These TCRs are of unknown antigen specificity. Generated by immunoSEQ multiplex PCR, the TCRdb table keeps only in-frame clones and is missing some. The table includes 85,000 to 100,000 clones, 80% to 95% detected once. Source: unstimulated CD4+ T cells sorted from spleen or lymph node cells, taken before transplant. The receptor source for this set is a human donor who was the organ donor for an intestinal transplant.

This rearrangement joins TRBV30 to TRBJ1-6; TRBD1 might be the D (5 bases). Trimming took 3 bases from V and 0 from J, leaving 12 bases between them. The CDR3 sequence is 16 residues long. CDR1 and CDR2 from the germline V gene are GTSNPN and SVGIG (reference sequence). CDR3 in DNA: TGTGCCTGGAGGGGGCTCCCCAGCTCCTATAATTCACCCCTCCACTTT. Translation gives CAWRGLPSSYNSPLHF. Variable domain in full (rest from reference TRBV30 and TRBJ1-6): SQTIHQWPATLVQPVGSPLSLECTVEGTSNPNLYWYRQAAGRGLQLLFYSVGIGQISSEVPQNLSASRPQDRQFILSSKKLLLSDSGFYLCAWRGLPSSYNSPLHFGNGTRLTVT.

The chain carries TRBV5-4 and TRBJ2-7, with D perhaps TRBD1 (5 bases). Looked up from germline, CDR1 is SGHNT and CDR2 is YYREEE (reference sequence). V lost 1 base and J lost 2, with 10 bases in between. This CDR3 region has 14 residues. CDR3 nucleotide sequence: TGTGCCAGCAGCTTGCTAGGGGCGCCCTACGAGCAGTACTTC. Translated, it gives CASSLLGAPYEQYF.

The chain carries TRBV27 and TRBJ2-1; possibly TRBD1 for D (6 bases). The CDR3 consists of 15 residues. Trimming removed 0 bases at V and 10 bases at J, with 16 bases between. Germline values: CDR1 MNHEY, CDR2 SMNVEV (reference sequence). The DNA for the CDR3 is TGTGCCAGCAGTTTATCCTATACAGGGCCGGGGGAGCAGTTCTTC. It is translated as CASSLSYTGPGEQFF.

The chain joins TRBV27 to TRBJ1-1, with D possibly being TRBD1 (6 bases). Trimming shortened V by 4 bases and J by 6 bases, and 12 bases separated the two germline ends. This CDR3 is 13 amino acids long. Germline V gene lookup returns CDR1 MNHEY and CDR2 SMNVEV (reference sequence). The CDR3 loop reads CASSYREYSEAFF. The CDR3 DNA follows: TGTGCCAGCAGTTACAGGGAATACTCTGAAGCTTTCTTT.

The rearrangement joins TRBV6-6 to TRBJ2-2, with 10 nucleotides matching TRBD1. The CDR3 runs to 15 residues. Losses at the gene ends were 11 bases for V and 6 bases for J; bases not matched to a gene: 12. Per germline, CDR1 MNHNY and CDR2 SVGAGI (reference sequence). This CDR3 is CAHKARQGAAGELFF. For the CDR3, the DNA is TGTGCCCACAAGGCCCGACAGGGGGCTGCCGGGGAGCTGTTTTTT.

V usage is TRBV7-3 and J usage is TRBJ2-3, with TRBD1 identical over 8 bases. CDR3 length: 13 amino acids. Per germline, CDR1 SGHTA and CDR2 FQGTGA. The J segment lost 5 bases and the V segment lost 3 bases, leaving 1 base of the junction unmatched. The CDR3: CASSFDRGDTQYF. The DNA for the CDR3 is TGTGCCAGCAGCTTTGACAGGGGAGATACGCAGTATTTT. The variable domain in full, completed from reference TRBV7-3 and TRBJ2-3, reads GAGVSQTPSNKVTEKGKYVELRCDPISGHTALYWYRQSLGQGPEFLIYFQGTGAADDSGLPNDRFFAVRPEGSVSTLKIQRTERGDSAVYLCASSFDRGDTQYFGPGTRLTVL.

This chain connects TRBV6-1 to TRBJ2-1, with no clear D. The CDR3 loop spans 11 amino acids. V lost 8 bases to trimming and J lost 7 bases, with 9 bases between them. Per the germline V gene, CDR1 is MNHNS and CDR2 is SASEGT. The CDR3 region has the DNA TGTGCCAGCTCTGGAGTAAATGAGCAGTTCTTC. It encodes CASSGVNEQFF.

The chain is built from TRBV6-4 and TRBJ2-7, with 9 positions matching TRBD1. The CDR3 spans 13 residues. Germline CDR1 MRHNA, CDR2 SNTAGT. Trimming removed 6 bases from V and 9 bases from J; junction bases left unmatched: 9. CDR3: CASSEDRGGVQYF. As DNA, the CDR3 is TGTGCCAGCAGCGAGGACAGGGGAGGAGTGCAGTACTTC.

The J gene is TRBJ1-3, the V gene TRBV7-3; no clear D. Germline CDR1 SGHTA, CDR2 FQGTGA. Trimming cost V 0 bases and J 8 bases, with 8 bases left between them. This CDR3 comprises 13 residues. In DNA, the CDR3 is TGTGCCAGCAGCTTAACCGAGGGTGACACCATATATTTT. Amino acids: CASSLTEGDTIYF.

This chain connects TRBV10-2 to TRBJ1-2; a weak D match, TRBD1 (5 bases). The CDR3 loop spans 12 amino acids. Germline CDR1 is WSHSY and CDR2 is SAAADI. V was pared by 4 bases and J by 10 bases, with 13 bases between. The CDR3 coding sequence is TGCGCCAGCAGTGCGCCAGGGCGAGTCTACACCTTC. Amino acid sequence: CASSAPGRVYTF.

The V and J genes are TRBV2 and TRBJ2-7; 9 bases align to TRBD2. This CDR3 region has 14 residues. V shed 6 bases and J 6 bases; nucleotides not matched to a gene: 9. Germline lookup yields CDR1 SNHLY and CDR2 FYNNEI. CDR3 region: CASSLRGGSGEQYF. The DNA for the CDR3 is TGTGCCAGCAGCTTGCGGGGGGGGTCGGGCGAGCAGTACTTC.

This rearrangement joins TRBV5-5 to TRBJ1-3; D is perhaps TRBD1 (6 bases). Trimming left V 4 bases short and J 2 bases short, with 16 bases between. CDR1 and CDR2 (germline): SGHKS, YYEKEE (reference sequence). The CDR3 runs 16 residues. The CDR3 coding sequence is TGTGCCAGCAGCCTAGGTCCACAGGGTGCTGGAAACACCATATATTTT. This sequence encodes CASSLGPQGAGNTIYF.

The chain recombines TRBV5-1 with TRBJ2-1; possibly TRBD1 for D (6 bases). From germline, CDR1 is SGHRS and CDR2 YFSETQ. The CDR3 is 13 amino acids. V lost 4 bases and J 10 bases, leaving 15 bases between the germline ends. The CDR3 DNA is TGCGCCAGCAGCGGGGACACGCCGGGAGAGCAGTTCTTC. Translated, it gives CASSGDTPGEQFF.

The chain links TRBV5-1 to TRBJ2-3, with 8 bases fitting TRBD1. The CDR3 runs 17 residues. CDR1 is SGHRS and CDR2 is YFSETQ in the germline V gene. J gave up 7 bases and V 4 bases, and 17 bases lay outside the gene matches. The CDR3 DNA sequence: TGCGCCAGCAGCAAAGCAACAGGGACAGGCCTCGGTAATACGCAGTATTTT. This gives the protein CASSKATGTGLGNTQYF.

The gene calls are TRBV28 and TRBJ2-7; TRBD2 matches at 12 bases. Germline lookup yields CDR1 MDHEN and CDR2 SYDVKM. CDR3 length: 18 residues. V shed 4 bases and J 7 bases; nucleotides not matched to a gene: 17. DNA of the CDR3: TGTGCCAGCAGTTCCTTTCCCGGACTAGCGGGACGTTCGAATGAGCAGTACTTC. Protein product: CASSSFPGLAGRSNEQYF.

The chain is built from TRBV2 and TRBJ1-1, with TRBD1 matching 9 bases. Germline CDR1 reads SNHLY; CDR2 reads FYNNEI. The V gene end was trimmed by 8 bases and the J gene end by 4 bases; junction bases not matched to a gene: 8. The CDR3 is 14 residues long. CDR3 sequence: CASCRDRVLTEAFF. The CDR3 DNA sequence: TGTGCCAGCTGCCGGGACAGGGTTCTCACTGAAGCTTTCTTT.

This chain links TRBV27 with TRBJ1-4, with 7 bases that match TRBD1. Per germline, CDR1 MNHEY and CDR2 SMNVEV (reference sequence). The junction had 6 bases not matched to a gene; V was cut back by 2 bases and J by 3 bases. The CDR3 consists of 16 residues. CDR3 sequence (DNA): TGTGCCAGCAGTTTAAACAGGGGAATACCTAATGAAAAACTGTTTTTT. Translated, it gives CASSLNRGIPNEKLFF.

J is TRBJ1-1 and V is TRBV18; maybe TRBD1 (6 bases). This CDR3 contains 14 residues. Trimming removed 6 bases from V and 0 bases from J, with 11 bases in between. Per the germline V gene, CDR1 is KGHSH and CDR2 is LQKENI. The CDR3: CASSLQGLNTEAFF. The DNA of the CDR3 is TGTGCCAGCTCGTTACAGGGCCTGAACACTGAAGCTTTCTTT. The full variable domain, in which reference TRBV18 and TRBJ1-1 provide the parts outside the CDR3, is NAGVMQNPRHLVRRRGQEARLRCSPMKGHSHVYWYRQLPEEGLKFMVYLQKENIIDESGMPKERFSAEFPKEGPSILRIQQVVRGDSAAYFCASSLQGLNTEAFFGQGTRLTVV.

V is TRBV7-2 and J is TRBJ1-2; tentatively, D is TRBD1 (6 bases). The germline V and J ends were trimmed by 5 bases and 8 bases, with 15 bases remaining between them. CDR3 length equals 13 residues. Germline CDR1 and CDR2: SGHTA and FQGNSA. The CDR3 DNA reads TGTGCCAGCAGCCCCACTAGGCAGGGGGGCTACACCTTC. Protein: CASSPTRQGGYTF.

The CDR3 reads CASTRQGLNTGELFF. In DNA form, the CDR3 reads TGTGCCAGCACCCGACAGGGACTGAACACCGGGGAGCTGTTTTTT. J is TRBJ2-2 and V is TRBV5-4; a weak D match, TRBD1 (7 bases). Germline lookup yields CDR1 SGHNT and CDR2 YYREEE (reference sequence). The length of the CDR3 is 15 residues. Trimming pared 6 bases from V and 1 base from J, leaving 13 bases between.

V gene TRBV19 combines with J gene TRBJ2-7, with D possibly matching TRBD1 (6 bases). Germline CDR1 and CDR2: LNHDA and SQIVND (reference sequence). The CDR3 contains 16 residues. V was clipped by 4 bases and J by 1 base, with 17 bases between them. CDR3 sequence (DNA): TGTGCCAGTAGTACTTCGGACAGCGTTTTTTCCTACGAGCAGTACTTC. Encoded protein: CASSTSDSVFSYEQYF.

The V call is TRBV28, the J call TRBJ1-4; D is ambiguous. The CDR3 extends over 12 amino acids. V lost 6 bases to trimming and J lost 4 bases, with 6 bases between them. Looked up from germline, CDR1 is MDHEN and CDR2 is SYDVKM. CDR3 sequence reads: CASSRLNEKLFF. The CDR3 DNA reads TGTGCCAGCAGCAGGCTTAATGAAAAACTGTTTTTT.